The source of this T cell receptor beta chain is a study of shared clonotypes between healthy human individuals. General study results and limits: Sequencing of the sorted subsets was shown by rarefaction to be incomplete despite large depth. Clonotypes shared by all four donors outscored non-shared clonotypes in generation probability. The study found about 5% of naive CD4 clonotypes shared across four donors.

CD45RO-negative, CCR7-selected cells formed the naive CD8 fraction, which excluded terminally differentiated effector memory CD45RA+ cells. V dropped 5 bases and J dropped 4 bases, with 9 bases sitting between them. The CDR3 spans 12 residues. Germline V lookup: CDR1 MDHEN, CDR2 SYDVKM. Deep-level assay runs were performed. Repertoires were generated with immunoSEQ multiplex PCR, while TCRdb's copy carries only in-frame clones and drops some. This table has some 2 million clones, just under 95% appearing once. Concerning this clone itself: Its cognate antigen is unknown.

This clonotype was obtained from a young man in good health. What was sequenced was naive CD8+ T cells sorted from blood. The chain has TRBV28 and TRBJ2-7; possibly TRBD2 for D (6 bases). CDR3 DNA sequence: TGTGCCAGCAGTCCGGGGGTTTACGAGCAGTACTTC. Amino acids: CASSPGVYEQYF.